The text below deals with one TCR beta chain. In this sample, this clone turned up once. Its antigen remains undetermined. Base qualities were left out, and no much larger clone turns up one base away. The data stem from a study of cytomegalovirus exposure and HLA in healthy donors (dated by TCRdb to 2015 to 2018). Background on the whole study: An earlier analysis of 587 of the donors reported under 300 Gb of sequence data and 117 million unique TCR beta sequences obtained from 180 million or so T cells. The T cell repertoires of under 750 subjects were profiled by immunosequencing and related to cytomegalovirus serostatus. Of the roughly 410 genotyped donors, 75% to 85% were placed in the genetic ancestry cluster associated with self-reported Caucasian donors. Roughly five DR-DQ haplotypes were treated as single units for association and clustering because of strong linkage in the cohort. On average, roughly 250,000 unique TCR beta nucleotide sequences were sequenced per donor among 398 genotyped donors of the cohort, with around 19% of those sequences being non-productive. Donor age, sex, ethnicity and CMV serostatus were compiled together with the repertoire data. An earlier analysis of several hundred of the donors used high-throughput TCR beta sequencing to judge whether each TCR beta V gene segment behaved as functional or pseudogenic. An early release that covered about 600 HLA-typed donors contained about 300 gigabases of sequencing data and approximately 85 million unique TCR sequences. All discovery cohort repertoires had been generated on a single sequencing platform. HLA typing included class I and class II loci at four-digit resolution. A later genetic analysis took genome-wide SNP genotypes for about 55% of the 666 donors and used that subset as a discovery cohort. Typing coverage varied by locus: about 629-640 donors for A, B, C, DRB1 and DQB1; roughly 500 for DQA1; about 600 for DPA1; roughly 450 for DPB1. Rather than drawing on any new phenotypic data, the later analysis identified candidate immune exposures from TCR beta sequences and the way those sequences occurred across donors. In a later analysis, previously published TCR beta repertoires from roughly 710 donors were re-analyzed and high-resolution HLA genotyping was added so that TCR occurrence patterns could be studied. The study was designed to test whether signatures of past pathogen exposure could be identified by cataloging public T cell receptors. High-throughput TCR immunosequencing, statistical association of individual TCRs with disease status, and machine learning were combined to predict cytomegalovirus infection status. In addition to the first cohort of several hundred subjects, a separate validation cohort of approximately 120 different subjects was used.

From its cysteine to its phenylalanine, the CDR3 spans 13 amino acids. The read is trimmed to its CDR3 DNA, 39 bases read in frame from base 1. CDR1 and CDR2 (MGHDK, SYGVNS) derive from the germline V gene. Germline trimming amounts to 5 bases on V and 7 bases on J, with 6 as the count of junction bases outside the gene matches. Overall results and qualifications from the work: The classifier was reported to diagnose cytomegalovirus status with high specificity and sensitivity in both the original cohort and the validation cohort. In an earlier analysis of around 600 of the donors, most TCR beta V segments appeared in productive rearrangements about 87% or about 30% of the time, broadly matching IMGT annotations. A further reported finding was that TCR beta sequences accurately predicted the HLA-A and HLA-B alleles for most subjects in the first cohort. HLA typing was unavailable for some donors at each locus, so association tests used only the typed subset. Linkage disequilibrium might explain the correlated functional status among segregating V segments, but an unknown experimental factor could not be excluded. In a later analysis, over 15,000 TCR beta sequences were associated with specific HLA alleles at a false discovery rate of 0.05. A later genetic analysis reported fewer N-insertions in productive TCRs among donors in an Asian-associated ancestry cluster than the approximately 670-donor mean. In the study, around 150 TCR beta chains were listed as associated with cytomegalovirus. Three of the identified cytomegalovirus-associated TCR beta chains were confirmed in vitro to be specific for cytomegalovirus antigens. A later analysis reported that several top co-occurrence clusters appeared linked to parvovirus B19, influenza, CMV and Epstein-Barr virus. A later analysis found that TCR association rates varied across HLA loci, with DRB1 alleles showing the most associated TCRs and HLA-C alleles the fewest. According to a later analysis, most CMV-associated TCR beta chains appeared to be HLA-restricted, and the HLA associations seemed to be driven largely by CMV exposure. Strong co-occurrence of HLA alleles, especially DR and DQ, made assigning TCR associations to individual alleles difficult. Some IMGT-functional V segments, including TRBV6-2 and TRBV6-3, could not be distinguished by the 87-base-pair reads and were therefore excluded. Compared with equally common non-associated chains, HLA-associated TCR beta chains in a later analysis were more clonally expanded and had lower generation probabilities. While some public TCRs were present in many individuals, most TCR sequences turned up only very rarely across donors. The only immune exposure information available for the cohort was CMV serostatus. A later genetic analysis associated a missense DCLRE1C variant with V-gene and J-gene trimming of TCR beta chains, and an independent cohort replicated the association. Only TCR beta chains were sequenced in this cohort, and the absence of alpha or paired-chain data limited detectable features. A group of highly shared sequence variants was considered likely to be a technical artifact of the sequencing pipeline. The authors suggested that the approach could potentially be extended to other disease states and immunological phenotypes. Seventeen rarely observed V segments, including chromosome 9 orphons, were excluded from the earlier analysis of almost 600 of the donors because counts were too low. The presence/absence analyses assumed that sequencing depth was roughly uniform across donors, and that assumption may not be true.

Library prep was done by the immunoSEQ multiplex PCR assay. The multiplex PCR relied on a mix of 60 forward primers for TCR Vbeta segments and 13 reverse primers for TCR Jbeta segments. The CDR3 region of rearranged TCR beta genes was amplified from genomic DNA with a multiplex PCR assay. The Illumina HiSeq System was used to sequence the amplified TCR beta libraries as 87-base-pair reads. The original methods were these. Across the 670 or so repertoires, a later analysis counted tens of millions of unique TCR beta chains, around 10 million of which were shared by at least two donors. Raw reads were error-corrected and collapsed into unique sequences with a nearest-neighbor algorithm that merged closely related sequences to remove PCR and sequencing errors. Alignment of CDR3 sequences to IMGT reference sequences was used to assign V, D and J gene segments. For a sequence to be retained, a match of at least six nucleotides was required to both a V gene segment and a J gene segment. Rearrangements were called productive when the CDR3 lacked stop codons and stayed in frame with V and J; all others were non-productive. Following IMGT convention, CDR3 was defined as the stretch from the second conserved V-encoded cysteine up to the conserved J-encoded phenylalanine. In an earlier analysis of more than 550 of the donors, sequences lacking an unambiguous match to a single V gene segment were excluded. An earlier analysis of several hundred of the donors called V segments functional above 56.7% productive rearrangements and segregating when the between-donor standard deviation exceeded 5%. To diagnose cytomegalovirus status from the catalog of TCR beta chain sequences, a statistical classification framework was built. In a later analysis, TCR nucleotide sequences were compared against IMGT/GENE-DB human TR gene sequences so that V and J genes could be assigned. In a later analysis, CDR3 sequences and most-parsimonious VDJ recombination scenarios were assigned using the TCRdist pipeline. In a later analysis, every TCR beta chain was defined by the combination of its CDR3 amino acid sequence and its V-gene family, and reads without a unique V-gene family were dropped. A later analysis removed roughly 590 highly shared, low-generation-probability nucleotide sequences to deal with suspected cross-contamination and a sequencing artifact. In a later analysis, a clonal expansion index was calculated for each public chain from normalized within-repertoire ranks of inferred template counts. In a later analysis, generation probabilities were computed with a VDJ recombination model fitted to out-of-frame rearrangements, and the resulting probabilities were checked against IGoR. A later analysis scored TCR-TCR, TCR-HLA and TCR-CMV co-occurrence with hypergeometric tests, applying a repertoire-size bias correction to TCR pairs. A later analysis estimated false discovery rates by permuting HLA or CMV assignments 20 times. In a later analysis, co-occurring TCRs were grouped using DBSCAN, and TCRdist sequence similarity was added for clustering within HLA-allele-positive subsets. Repertoires with fewer than 30,000 or more than 120,000 public chains were left out of co-occurrence clustering, as were a handful of repertoires with anomalous nucleotide sharing. As stored in TCRdb, this immuneACCESS dataset retains in-frame rearrangements with V and J assigned. A fraction of the clones does not appear; measured against another copy, unresolved V genes explain less than half of the discrepancy, and the remainder lacks a known reason. D and trimming come from the DNA, and the V and J calls and clone size come from that table. The sample table lists about 240,000 clones, 81% of them with a count of one. Together, the top ten hold about 8% of the sample.

The cohort was made up of hundreds of healthy bone marrow donors. All cohort members were sampled while nominally healthy, although unrecorded immune exposures were likely present. The donor tested CMV seropositive, placing the donor among the 290 or so seropositive members of the cohort. Each donor provided a peripheral blood sample, and peripheral blood mononuclear cells were used for TCR beta sequencing. The Qiagen DNeasy Blood Extraction Kit was used to extract genomic DNA from the blood cell samples. The sample taken for sequencing was PBMCs. The chain joins TRBV25-1 to TRBJ1-2; TRBD1 lines up with 8 middle nucleotides. The clonotype was recovered from a woman aged 60-75 years in good health and CMV-seropositive. The CDR3 region has the sequence CASSRQGMGGYTF. The sequenced DNA is TGTGCCAGCAGTCGACAGGGGATGGGTGGCTACACCTTC.